This T cell receptor (beta chain) derives from a study of blood T cell repertoires in COVID-19 (TCRdb year 2020). Looking at the study overall: Collaborator samples came from the United States, Italy and Spain and covered acute and convalescent phases of COVID-19. The material from the prospective study consisted of cDNA or gDNA derived from T cells, B-cell-depleted T cells, or PBMCs. Deeply sampled blood TCRbeta repertoires from subjects exposed to, actively infected with, or recovered from COVID-19 were included in the dataset. The repertoires were released in a freely available public database intended as a resource for research on the immune response to SARS-CoV-2. Samples came from the ongoing ImmuneRACE study (first 160 participants) plus 1,254 subjects from 6 global collaborators. The sample metadata nearly always contained a de-identified subject ID, COVID-19 status, age in years and sex. Where available, HLA class I and class II types were obtained from metadata supplied by the sample provider rather than from assay-based typing. What the research found in general, with its limitations: The quantity of clinical and demographic metadata differed by source and by participant and was supplied without curation.

Whole blood was collected in K2EDTA tubes by collaborating institutions according to the institutions' own protocols. For TCRbeta analysis, collaborators shipped samples in one of three forms: frozen whole blood, isolated PBMCs, or DNA extracted from either of those sample types. TCRbeta CDR3 regions were amplified from genomic DNA by means of the immunoSEQ Assay, a bias-controlled multiplex PCR. In the paper's pipeline: The number of nucleated cells in each sample was estimated by amplification of reference gene primers within the assay. To quantify the absolute abundance of each unique TCRbeta CDR3 rearrangement, sequence reads were collapsed and filtered. For each sample, productive Simpson clonality was calculated as the square root of Simpson's diversity index over productive rearrangements. Here the immuneACCESS table is served through TCRdb, limited to in-frame sequences with V and J called. Missing clones are a known gap in these copies; in checked studies unresolved V genes cover under half, and the rest lacks a known reason. V and J calls and clone size are those listed in that table; D and trimming were worked out from the DNA. Within this sample are some 120,000 clones, with approximately 83% of them counted one time only. The ten largest clones capture around 17% of the sample.

With respect to this clone: Its binding antigen is unknown. The sample holds no much larger clone one base away, and base qualities are not on file.

Sequences MNHEY (CDR1) and SVGAGI (CDR2) are obtained from the germline V gene. The CDR3, from cysteine to phenylalanine, totals 15 residues. Of the read, only the CDR3 DNA is kept; its 45 bases are in frame from base 1. The germline V end is reduced by 2 bases and the J end by 1 base; junction bases left unmatched: 4. The chain employs TRBV6-5 and TRBJ1-2; 7 nucleotides in the junction match TRBD1. The receptor's source is a woman between 45 and 65 years old with acute or convalescent COVID-19. The material sequenced was peripheral blood. The CDR3 here reads CASSYLGQVNYGYTF. The sequenced DNA: TGTGCCAGCAGTTACCTAGGACAGGTTAACTATGGCTACACCTTC.